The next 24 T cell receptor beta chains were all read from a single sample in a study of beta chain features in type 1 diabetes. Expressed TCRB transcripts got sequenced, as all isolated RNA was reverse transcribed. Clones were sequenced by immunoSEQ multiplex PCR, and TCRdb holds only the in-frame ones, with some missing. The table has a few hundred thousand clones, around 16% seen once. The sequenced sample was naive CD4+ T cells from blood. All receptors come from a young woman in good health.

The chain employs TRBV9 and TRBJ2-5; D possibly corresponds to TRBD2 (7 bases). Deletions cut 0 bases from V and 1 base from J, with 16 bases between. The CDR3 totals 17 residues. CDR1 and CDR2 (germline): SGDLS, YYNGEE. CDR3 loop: CASSVGVGGVLQETQYF. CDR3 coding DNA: TGTGCCAGCAGCGTAGGAGTAGGGGGGGTCCTCCAAGAGACCCAGTACTTC.

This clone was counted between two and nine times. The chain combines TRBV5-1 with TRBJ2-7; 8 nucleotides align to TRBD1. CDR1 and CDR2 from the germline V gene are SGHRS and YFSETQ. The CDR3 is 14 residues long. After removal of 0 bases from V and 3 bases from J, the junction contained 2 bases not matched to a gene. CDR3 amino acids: CASSLDRGDYEQYF. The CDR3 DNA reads TGCGCCAGCAGCTTGGACAGGGGGGACTACGAGCAGTACTTC.

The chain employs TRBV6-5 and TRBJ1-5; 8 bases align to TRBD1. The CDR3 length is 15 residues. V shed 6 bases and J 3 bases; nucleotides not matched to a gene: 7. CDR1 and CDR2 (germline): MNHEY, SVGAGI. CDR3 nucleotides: TGTGCCAGCAGCCTTAACAGGGGGGACAATCAGCCCCAGCATTTT. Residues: CASSLNRGDNQPQHF.

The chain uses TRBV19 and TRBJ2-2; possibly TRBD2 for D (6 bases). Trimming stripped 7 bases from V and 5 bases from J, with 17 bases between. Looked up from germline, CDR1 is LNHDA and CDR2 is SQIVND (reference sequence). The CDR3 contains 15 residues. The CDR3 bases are TGTGCCAGTAAAGATTCGGGGGAAGGAACCGGGGAGCTGTTTTTT. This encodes CASKDSGEGTGELFF. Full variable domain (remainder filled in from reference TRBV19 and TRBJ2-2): DGGITQSPKYLFRKEGQNVTLSCEQNLNHDAMYWYRQDPGQGLRLIYYSQIVNDFQKGDIAEGYSVSREKKESFPLTVTSAQKNPTAFYLCASKDSGEGTGELFFGEGSRLTVL.

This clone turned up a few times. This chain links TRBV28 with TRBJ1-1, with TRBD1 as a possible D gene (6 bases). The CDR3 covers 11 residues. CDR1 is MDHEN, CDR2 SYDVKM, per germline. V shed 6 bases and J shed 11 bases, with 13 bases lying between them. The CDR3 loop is CASSPLRGAFF. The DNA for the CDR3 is TGTGCCAGCAGCCCCTTGAGGGGGGCTTTCTTT. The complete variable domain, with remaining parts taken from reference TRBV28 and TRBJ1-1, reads DVKVTQSSRYLVKRTGEKVFLECVQDMDHENMFWYRQDPGLGLRLIYFSYDVKMKEKGDIPEGYSVSREKKERFSLILESASTNQTSMYLCASSPLRGAFFGQGTRLTVV.

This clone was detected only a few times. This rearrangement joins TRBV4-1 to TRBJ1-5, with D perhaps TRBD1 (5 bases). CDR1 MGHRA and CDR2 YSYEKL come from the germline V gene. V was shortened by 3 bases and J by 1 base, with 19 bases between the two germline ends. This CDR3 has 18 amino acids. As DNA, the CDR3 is TGCGCCAGCAGCCATATGGTTCCCATCGGGGGAAGCAATCAGCCCCAGCATTTT. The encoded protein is CASSHMVPIGGSNQPQHF.

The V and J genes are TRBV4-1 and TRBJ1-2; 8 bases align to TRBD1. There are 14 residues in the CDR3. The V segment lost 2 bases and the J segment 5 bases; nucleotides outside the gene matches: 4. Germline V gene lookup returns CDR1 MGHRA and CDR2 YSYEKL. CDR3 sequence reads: CASSQLTGVYGYTF. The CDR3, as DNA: TGCGCCAGCAGCCAACTGACAGGGGTTTATGGCTACACCTTC.

The CDR3: CASSPGAGVVPYNEQFF. The CDR3 DNA sequence: TGTGCCAGTAGTCCGGGAGCGGGAGTAGTCCCCTACAATGAGCAGTTCTTC. The rearrangement uses TRBV19 and TRBJ2-1; 8 bases agree with TRBD2. The CDR3 sequence is 17 residues long. The germline V gene has CDR1 LNHDA and CDR2 SQIVND (reference sequence). V trimming: 5 bases; J trimming: 2 bases; junction bases outside the gene matches: 11.

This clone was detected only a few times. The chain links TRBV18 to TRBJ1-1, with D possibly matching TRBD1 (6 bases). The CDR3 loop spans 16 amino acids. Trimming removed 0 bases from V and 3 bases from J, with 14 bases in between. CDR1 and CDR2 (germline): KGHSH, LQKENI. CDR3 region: CASSPPQGRGDTEAFF. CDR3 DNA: TGTGCCAGCTCACCACCACAGGGAAGAGGGGACACTGAAGCTTTCTTT.

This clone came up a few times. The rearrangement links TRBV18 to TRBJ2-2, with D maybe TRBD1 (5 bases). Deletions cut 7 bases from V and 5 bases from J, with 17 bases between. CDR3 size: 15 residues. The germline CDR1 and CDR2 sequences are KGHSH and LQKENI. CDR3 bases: TGTGCCAGCTTGGGTTCGGGCCCAGGGACCGGGGAGCTGTTTTTT. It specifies CASLGSGPGTGELFF.

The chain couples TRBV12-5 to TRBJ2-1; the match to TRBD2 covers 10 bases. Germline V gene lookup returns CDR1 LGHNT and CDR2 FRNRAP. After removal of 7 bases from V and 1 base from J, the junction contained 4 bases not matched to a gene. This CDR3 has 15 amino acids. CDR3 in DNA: TGTGCTAGTGCCATTAGCGGGAGGTCCTACAATGAGCAGTTCTTC. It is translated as CASAISGRSYNEQFF.

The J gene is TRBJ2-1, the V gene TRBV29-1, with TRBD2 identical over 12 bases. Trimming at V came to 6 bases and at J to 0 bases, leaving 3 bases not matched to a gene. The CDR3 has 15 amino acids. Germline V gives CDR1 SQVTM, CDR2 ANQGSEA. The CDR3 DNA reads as TGCAGCGTCGGGACTAGCGGGTTCTCCTACAATGAGCAGTTCTTC. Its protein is CSVGTSGFSYNEQFF.

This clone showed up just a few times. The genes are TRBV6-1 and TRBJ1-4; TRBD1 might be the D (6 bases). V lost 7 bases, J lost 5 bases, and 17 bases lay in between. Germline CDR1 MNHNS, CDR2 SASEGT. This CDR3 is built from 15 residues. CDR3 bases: TGTGCCAGCACCAAGAAAGGACAGACAAATGAAAAACTGTTTTTT. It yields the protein CASTKKGQTNEKLFF.

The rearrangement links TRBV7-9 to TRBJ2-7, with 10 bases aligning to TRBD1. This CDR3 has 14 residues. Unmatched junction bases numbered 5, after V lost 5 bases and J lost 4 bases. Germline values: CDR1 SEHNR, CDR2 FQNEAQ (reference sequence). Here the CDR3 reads CASSTRQGAYEQYF. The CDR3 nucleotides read TGTGCCAGCAGCACGCGACAGGGGGCTTACGAGCAGTACTTC.

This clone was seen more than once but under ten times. CDR3 in amino acids: CASRLGDRGLGGYTF. The CDR3 DNA follows: TGTGCCAGCAGACTCGGGGACAGGGGGCTCGGAGGCTACACCTTC. V usage is TRBV28 and J usage is TRBJ1-2; 12 bases are a match to TRBD1. This CDR3 comprises 15 residues. J lost 8 bases, V lost 6 bases, and 10 bases had no gene match. Germline CDR1 reads MDHEN; CDR2 reads SYDVKM.

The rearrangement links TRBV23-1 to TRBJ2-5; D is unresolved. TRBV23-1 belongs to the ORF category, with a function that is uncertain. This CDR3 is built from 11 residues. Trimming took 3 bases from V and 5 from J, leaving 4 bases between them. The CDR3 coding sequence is TGCGCCAGCAGTCATAGTGAGACCCAGTACTTC. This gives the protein CASSHSETQYF.

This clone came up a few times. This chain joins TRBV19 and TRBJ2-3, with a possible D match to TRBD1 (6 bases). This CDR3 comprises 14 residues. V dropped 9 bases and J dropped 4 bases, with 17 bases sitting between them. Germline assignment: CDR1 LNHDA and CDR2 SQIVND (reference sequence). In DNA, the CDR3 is TGTGCCAGCCGCGACCACAGGGTGCCAGATACGCAGTATTTT. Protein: CASRDHRVPDTQYF.

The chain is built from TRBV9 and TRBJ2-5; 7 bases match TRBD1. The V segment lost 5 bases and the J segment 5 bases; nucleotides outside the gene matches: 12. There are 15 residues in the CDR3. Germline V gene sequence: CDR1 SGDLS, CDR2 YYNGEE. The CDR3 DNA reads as TGTGCCAGCAGTGCCACAGGGGCGTCCGGGGAGACCCAGTACTTC. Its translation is CASSATGASGETQYF.

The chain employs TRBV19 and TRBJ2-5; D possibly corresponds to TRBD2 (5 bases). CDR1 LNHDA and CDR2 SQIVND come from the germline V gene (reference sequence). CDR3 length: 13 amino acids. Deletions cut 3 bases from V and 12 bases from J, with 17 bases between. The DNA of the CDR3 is TGTGCCAGTAGTATTCAATCGGAGGACCCCAAGTACTTC. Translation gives CASSIQSEDPKYF.

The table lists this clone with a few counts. CDR3 loop: CASRRVAGGMRDTQYF. CDR3 nucleotides: TGTGCCAGCAGAAGAGTAGCGGGAGGGATGCGAGATACGCAGTATTTT. The J gene is TRBJ2-3, the V gene TRBV7-2, with TRBD2 matching 11 bases. The CDR3 sequence is 16 residues long. The germline V gene encodes CDR1 SGHTA and CDR2 FQGNSA. Germline trimming cut 6 bases from V and 5 bases from J; bases unmatched to any gene: 10.

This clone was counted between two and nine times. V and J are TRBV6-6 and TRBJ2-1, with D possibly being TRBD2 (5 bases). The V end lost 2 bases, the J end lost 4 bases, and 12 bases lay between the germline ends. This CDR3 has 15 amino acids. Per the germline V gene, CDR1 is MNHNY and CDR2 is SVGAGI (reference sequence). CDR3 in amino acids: CASSYRVGGYNEQFF. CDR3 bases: TGTGCCAGCAGTTACCGCGTAGGCGGGTACAATGAGCAGTTCTTC.

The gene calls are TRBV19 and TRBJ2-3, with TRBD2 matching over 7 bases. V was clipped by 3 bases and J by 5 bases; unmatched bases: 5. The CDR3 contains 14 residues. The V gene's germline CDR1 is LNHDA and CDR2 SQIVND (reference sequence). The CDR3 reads CASSIRAGEDTQYF. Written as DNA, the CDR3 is TGTGCCAGTAGTATCCGGGCGGGAGAAGATACGCAGTATTTT.

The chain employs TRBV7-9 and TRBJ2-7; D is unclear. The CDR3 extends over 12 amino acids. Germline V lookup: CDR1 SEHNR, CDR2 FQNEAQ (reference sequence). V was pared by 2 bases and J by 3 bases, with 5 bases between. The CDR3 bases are TGTGCCAGCAGCTTAATCCGCTACGAGCAGTACTTC. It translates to CASSLIRYEQYF.

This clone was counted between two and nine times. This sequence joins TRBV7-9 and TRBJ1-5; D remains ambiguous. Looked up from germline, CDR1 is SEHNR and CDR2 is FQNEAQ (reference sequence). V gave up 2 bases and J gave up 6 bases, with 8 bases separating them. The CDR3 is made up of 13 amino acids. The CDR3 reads CASSLPGTQPQHF. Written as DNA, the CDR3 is TGTGCCAGCAGCTTACCGGGAACTCAGCCCCAGCATTTT.